A selection of T cell receptor beta chains follows, all from one sample in a study of neurological immune-mediated disorders. MiXCR was run by TCRdb on the 5' RACE reads, yielding one entry per CDR3 protein. The sample comprises under 100,000 distinct CDR3 sequences, approximately 13% of which are singletons, and 5% rests with the top ten. Sequenced material: PBMCs. These receptors originate from a female donor with HTLV-1-associated myelopathy (HAM/TSP). CDR3s include the opening cysteine and the closing phenylalanine or tryptophan. The order of the fields is CDR3 protein, CDR3 DNA, D gene, V gene, J gene, clone size. D genes are given only for firm matches. Size is stated for part of the rows, as once, few or many counts, or as a class when the clone is expanded.

CASSLETGGQPQHF	TGCGCCAGCAGCTTGGAAACAGGGGGTCAGCCCCAGCATTTT	TRBD1	TRBV5-1	TRBJ1-5	many
CASSFLTGMFRNQPQHF	TGCGCCAGCAGCTTTTTGACAGGGATGTTTCGCAATCAGCCCCAGCATTTT	TRBD1	TRBV5-1	TRBJ1-5	many
CASSQDGAGGLTDTQYF	TGTGCCAGCAGCCAAGATGGTGCGGGGGGGCTCACAGATACGCAGTATTTT	TRBD2	TRBV3-1	TRBJ2-3	many
CASSQDGARVESYEQYF	TGTGCCAGCAGCCAAGATGGGGCGCGGGTTGAGTCCTACGAGCAGTACTTC	.	TRBV3-1	TRBJ2-7	many
CASSQALVFGPKQYF	TGTGCCAGCAGCCAAGCATTGGTTTTTGGTCCGAAGCAGTACTTC	.	TRBV14	TRBJ2-7	.
CASSLTSGGSYEQFF	TGCGCCAGCAGCTTGACTAGCGGGGGGAGCTATGAGCAGTTCTTC	TRBD2	TRBV5-1	TRBJ2-1	many
CASSLDSGGRQYF	TGTGCCAGCAGCTTAGATTCGGGGGGCAGGCAGTACTTC	.	TRBV11-2	TRBJ2-7	.
CATSDPGTGFGTDTQYF	TGTGCCACCAGTGATCCGGGCACAGGGTTTGGTACAGATACGCAGTATTTT	.	TRBV24-1	TRBJ2-3	many
CASSFGTGAQETQYF	TGTGCCAGCAGTTTCGGGACAGGGGCGCAAGAGACCCAGTACTTC	TRBD1	TRBV12-3/TRBV12-4	TRBJ2-5	many
CASRVTGGGPGANVLTF	TGTGCCAGCAGGGTAACAGGGGGAGGGCCTGGGGCCAACGTCCTGACTTTC	.	TRBV6-2/TRBV6-3	TRBJ2-6	.
CATSRDRAATDTQYF	TGTGCCACCAGCAGAGATCGCGCAGCCACAGATACGCAGTATTTT	.	TRBV15	TRBJ2-3	many
CASSSQGPSSGETQYF	TGTGCCAGCAGCTCCCAGGGACCGAGTAGTGGAGAGACCCAGTACTTC	.	TRBV5-4	TRBJ2-5	.
CASSPTAANTGELFF	TGTGCCAGCTCCCCGACAGCCGCGAACACCGGGGAGCTGTTTTTT	.	TRBV5-5	TRBJ2-2	many
CASKGNNEQFF	TGTGCCAGCAAAGGGAACAATGAGCAGTTCTTC	.	TRBV9	TRBJ2-1	few
CSARDYQGRYEQYF	TGCAGTGCTAGAGATTACCAGGGGAGGTACGAGCAGTACTTC	.	TRBV20-1	TRBJ2-7	many
CSVGYGNEKLFF	TGCAGCGTTGGATATGGTAATGAAAAACTGTTTTTT	.	TRBV29-1	TRBJ1-4	.